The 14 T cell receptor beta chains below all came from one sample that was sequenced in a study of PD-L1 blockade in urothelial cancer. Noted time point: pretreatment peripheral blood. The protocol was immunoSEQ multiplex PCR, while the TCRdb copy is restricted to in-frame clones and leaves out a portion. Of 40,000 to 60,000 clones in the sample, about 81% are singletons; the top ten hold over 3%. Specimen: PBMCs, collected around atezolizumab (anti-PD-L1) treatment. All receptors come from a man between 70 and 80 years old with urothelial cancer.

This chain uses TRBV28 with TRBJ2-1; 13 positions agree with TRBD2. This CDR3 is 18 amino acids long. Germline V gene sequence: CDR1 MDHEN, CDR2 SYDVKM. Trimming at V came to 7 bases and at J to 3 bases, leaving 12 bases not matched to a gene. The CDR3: CASTRAPLAGGLYNEQFF. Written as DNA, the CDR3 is TGTGCCAGCACCCGCGCACCACTAGCGGGAGGGCTCTACAATGAGCAGTTCTTC.

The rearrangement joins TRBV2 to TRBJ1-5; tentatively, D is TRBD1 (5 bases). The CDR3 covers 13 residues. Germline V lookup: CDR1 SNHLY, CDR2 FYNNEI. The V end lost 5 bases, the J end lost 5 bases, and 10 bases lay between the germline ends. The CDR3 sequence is CASSRGLDQPQHF. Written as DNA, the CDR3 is TGTGCCAGCAGTAGGGGTTTGGATCAGCCCCAGCATTTT.

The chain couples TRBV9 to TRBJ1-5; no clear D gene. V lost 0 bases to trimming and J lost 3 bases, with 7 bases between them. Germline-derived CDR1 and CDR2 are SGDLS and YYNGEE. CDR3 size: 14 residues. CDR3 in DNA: TGTGCCAGCAGCGTAGGCGGATACAATCAGCCCCAGCATTTT. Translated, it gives CASSVGGYNQPQHF.

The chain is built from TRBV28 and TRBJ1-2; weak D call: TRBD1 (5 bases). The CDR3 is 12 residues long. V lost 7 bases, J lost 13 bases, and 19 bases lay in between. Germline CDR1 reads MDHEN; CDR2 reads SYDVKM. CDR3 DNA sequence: TGTGCCAGCAAAGTAAGGGGTCCTTCTCTCACCTTC. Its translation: CASKVRGPSLTF.

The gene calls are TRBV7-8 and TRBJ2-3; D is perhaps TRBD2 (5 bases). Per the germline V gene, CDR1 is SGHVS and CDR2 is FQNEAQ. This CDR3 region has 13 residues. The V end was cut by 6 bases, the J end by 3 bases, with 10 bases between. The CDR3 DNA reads TGTGCCAGCAGGGCGGGTGTGACAGATACGCAGTATTTT. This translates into CASRAGVTDTQYF.

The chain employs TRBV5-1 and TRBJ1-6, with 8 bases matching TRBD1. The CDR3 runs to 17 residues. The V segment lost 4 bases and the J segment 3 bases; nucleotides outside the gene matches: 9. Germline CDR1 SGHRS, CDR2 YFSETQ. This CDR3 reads CASSPRTGHSYNSPLHF. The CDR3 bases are TGCGCCAGCAGCCCTAGGACAGGGCATAGCTATAATTCACCCCTCCACTTT.

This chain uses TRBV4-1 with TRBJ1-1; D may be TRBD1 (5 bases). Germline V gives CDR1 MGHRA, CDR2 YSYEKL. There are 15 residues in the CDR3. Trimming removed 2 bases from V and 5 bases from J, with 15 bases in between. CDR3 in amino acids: CASSQHQGIGTEAFF. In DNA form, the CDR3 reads TGCGCCAGCAGCCAACATCAGGGAATAGGGACTGAAGCTTTCTTT.

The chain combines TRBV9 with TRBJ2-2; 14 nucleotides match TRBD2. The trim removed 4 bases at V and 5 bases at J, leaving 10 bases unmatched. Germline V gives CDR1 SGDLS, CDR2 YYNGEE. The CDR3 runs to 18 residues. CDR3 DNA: TGTGCCAGCAGCCTCGGGACTAGCGGGAGACGTATAACCGGGGAGCTGTTTTTT. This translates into CASSLGTSGRRITGELFF.

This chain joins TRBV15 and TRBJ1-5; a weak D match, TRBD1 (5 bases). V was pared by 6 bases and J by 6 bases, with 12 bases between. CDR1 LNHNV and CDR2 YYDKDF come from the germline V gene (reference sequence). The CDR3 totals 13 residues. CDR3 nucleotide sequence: TGTGCCACCAGGGATAGGCAGGGTCAGCCCCAGCATTTT. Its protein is CATRDRQGQPQHF.

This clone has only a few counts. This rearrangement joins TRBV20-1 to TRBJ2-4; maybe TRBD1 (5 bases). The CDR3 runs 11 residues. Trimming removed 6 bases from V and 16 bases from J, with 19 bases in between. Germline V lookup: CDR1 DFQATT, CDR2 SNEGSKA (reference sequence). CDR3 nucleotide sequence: TGCAGTGCAACTACGGACACGCCTGGATACTTC. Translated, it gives CSATTDTPGYF.

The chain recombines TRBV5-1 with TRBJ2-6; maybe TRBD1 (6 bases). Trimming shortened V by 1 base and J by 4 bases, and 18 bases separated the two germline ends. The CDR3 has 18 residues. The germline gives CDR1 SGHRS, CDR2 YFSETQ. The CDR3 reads CASSLTSPGAKGANVLTF. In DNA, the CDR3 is TGCGCCAGCAGCTTGACCTCACCAGGGGCGAAAGGGGCCAACGTCCTGACTTTC.

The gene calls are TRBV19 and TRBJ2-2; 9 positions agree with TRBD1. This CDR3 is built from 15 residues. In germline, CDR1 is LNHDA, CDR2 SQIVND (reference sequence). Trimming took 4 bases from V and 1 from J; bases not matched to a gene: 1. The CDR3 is CASSTDRGNTGELFF. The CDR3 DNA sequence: TGTGCCAGTAGTACGGACAGGGGGAACACCGGGGAGCTGTTTTTT.

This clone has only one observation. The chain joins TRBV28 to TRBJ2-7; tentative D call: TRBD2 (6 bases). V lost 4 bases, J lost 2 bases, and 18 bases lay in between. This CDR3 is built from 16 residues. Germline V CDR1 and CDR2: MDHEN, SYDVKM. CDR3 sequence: CASSSTGTRRPYEQYF. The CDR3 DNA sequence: TGTGCCAGCAGTTCTACCGGGACTCGCCGACCCTACGAGCAGTACTTC.

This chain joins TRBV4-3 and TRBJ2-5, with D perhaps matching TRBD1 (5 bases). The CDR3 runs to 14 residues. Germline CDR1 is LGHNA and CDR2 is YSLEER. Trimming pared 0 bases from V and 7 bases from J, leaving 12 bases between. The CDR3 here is CASSQEHRLGTQYF. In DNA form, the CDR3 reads TGCGCCAGCAGCCAAGAGCACAGGTTGGGGACCCAGTACTTC.